These T cell receptor beta chains were read from a single sample in a study of cytomegalovirus exposure and HLA in healthy donors. Measured with immunoSEQ multiplex PCR; TCRdb has only the in-frame clones, and not every one. The data contain around 170,000 clones, approximately 80% of them singletons. The specimen was PBMCs. These receptors were obtained from a girl aged 10 to 17 in good health and CMV-seropositive. Each CDR3 is given with its conserved first and last residue. A D gene is named only where the DNA matches it firmly. Expanded clones get a size class; other rows say once, few or many, or leave the size out.

D,J,size,V,CDR3,DNA
NA,TRBJ1-1,NA,TRBV6-5,CASSYSAGGMNTEAFF,TGTGCCAGCAGTTACTCCGCGGGGGGCATGAACACTGAAGCTTTCTTT
TRBD2,TRBJ2-4,NA,TRBV5-4,CASGIWGGKNIQYF,TGTGCCAGCGGAATTTGGGGGGGTAAAAACATTCAGTACTTC
TRBD1,TRBJ1-2,once,TRBV9,CASSGQGGNYGYTF,TGTGCCAGCAGCGGACAGGGGGGGAACTATGGCTACACCTTC
TRBD2,TRBJ2-1,NA,TRBV7-6,CASSPRLAGGNEQFF,TGTGCCAGCAGCCCGAGACTAGCGGGAGGTAATGAGCAGTTCTTC
NA,TRBJ1-2,NA,TRBV9,CASSVGQAYTF,TGTGCCAGCAGCGTAGGACAGGCCTACACCTTC
NA,TRBJ1-2,NA,TRBV6-5,CASSSLSGANYGYTF,TGTGCCAGCAGTTCGCTGTCGGGGGCTAACTATGGCTACACCTTC
NA,TRBJ2-7,once,TRBV30,CAWSEDYPYEQYF,TGTGCCTGGAGTGAGGACTACCCCTACGAGCAGTACTTC
TRBD2,TRBJ2-1,few,TRBV4-3,CASSQDMGLARVSEQFF,TGCGCCAGCAGCCAAGATATGGGACTAGCGAGAGTTAGTGAGCAGTTCTTC
TRBD1,TRBJ1-2,NA,TRBV2,CASSSSPGGTYGYTF,TGTGCCAGCAGTTCTAGCCCAGGGGGTACCTATGGCTACACCTTC
NA,TRBJ1-1,NA,TRBV27,CASSSEGAEAFF,TGTGCCAGCAGTTCCGAGGGAGCTGAAGCTTTCTTT
TRBD1,TRBJ2-3,once,TRBV20-1,CSARGTGF,TGCAGTGCTCGGGGGACAGGGTTC
TRBD2,TRBJ2-1,NA,TRBV7-9,CASSLAVPSGRIF,TGTGCCAGCAGCTTAGCGGTCCCTAGCGGTCGGATCTTC
NA,TRBJ1-2,NA,TRBV28,CASSLDSLAYGYTF,TGTGCCAGCAGTTTGGACAGCCTAGCCTATGGCTACACCTTC
NA,TRBJ2-1,once,TRBV12-1,CASSAGLAGVSYNEQFF,TGTGCCAGCAGCGCCGGACTAGCGGGAGTGTCCTACAATGAGCAGTTCTTC
TRBD1,TRBJ1-1,NA,TRBV27,CASSFEGAHYTEAFF,TGTGCCAGCAGTTTCGAGGGGGCGCATTACACTGAAGCTTTCTTT
TRBD2,TRBJ2-5,NA,TRBV6-1,CASFPAGGRKTQYF,TGTGCCAGCTTCCCCGCGGGAGGGCGAAAGACCCAGTACTTC
NA,TRBJ2-7,once,TRBV14,CASSQDVSGSDEQYF,TGTGCCAGCAGCCAAGACGTGTCAGGATCGGACGAGCAGTACTTC
NA,TRBJ2-1,NA,TRBV6-5,CASSYSNGPLNEQFF,TGTGCCAGCAGTTACTCGAATGGCCCTCTCAATGAGCAGTTCTTC
NA,TRBJ2-3,NA,TRBV6-5,CASSYSPSSTDTQYF,TGTGCCAGCAGTTACTCCCCGTCTAGCACAGATACGCAGTATTTT
NA,TRBJ2-1,NA,TRBV5-1,CASRNAGGVYNEQFF,TGCGCCAGCAGGAATGCTGGCGGAGTCTACAATGAGCAGTTCTTC
NA,TRBJ1-5,NA,TRBV4-1,CASSLSGVSNQPQHF,TGCGCCAGCAGCCTTAGCGGGGTTAGCAATCAGCCCCAGCATTTT
NA,TRBJ1-2,NA,TRBV11-2,CASSLTGIDYGYTF,TGTGCCAGCAGCCTCACAGGGATTGACTATGGCTACACCTTC
TRBD1,TRBJ1-2,NA,TRBV5-1,CASGTGGADYGYTF,TGCGCCAGCGGGACAGGGGGCGCGGACTATGGCTACACCTTC
NA,TRBJ1-3,NA,TRBV7-2,CASSPDRSGNTIYF,TGTGCCAGCAGCCCTGACAGGTCAGGAAACACCATATATTTT
TRBD1,TRBJ2-1,once,TRBV2,CASSEMQGEIYNEQFF,TGTGCCAGCAGTGAGATGCAGGGGGAGATTTACAATGAGCAGTTCTTC
TRBD1,TRBJ2-1,NA,TRBV6-1,CASRTGGGNEQFF,TGTGCCAGTCGGACAGGGGGGGGCAATGAGCAGTTCTTC
NA,TRBJ1-1,NA,TRBV25-1,CASSAFSNRAEAFF,TGTGCCAGCAGTGCCTTTTCGAACAGGGCTGAAGCTTTCTTT
TRBD1,TRBJ2-5,NA,TRBV5-1,CASSLTPGGQGGKFGTQYF,TGCGCCAGCAGCTTAACCCCGGGGGGACAGGGGGGAAAATTCGGGACCCAGTACTTC
NA,TRBJ2-3,NA,TRBV7-2,CASSLRGVWDTQYF,TGTGCCAGCAGCTTACGGGGAGTTTGGGATACGCAGTATTTT
NA,TRBJ1-2,NA,TRBV4-1,CASSPKARERNYGYTF,TGCGCCAGCAGCCCCAAGGCACGGGAGAGAAACTATGGCTACACCTTC
TRBD1,TRBJ1-2,NA,TRBV27,CASSPLRDRVGYGYTF,TGTGCCAGCAGCCCCCTACGGGACAGGGTCGGGTATGGCTACACCTTC
NA,TRBJ2-1,NA,TRBV9,CASSEGGASSYNEQFF,TGTGCCAGCAGCGAAGGAGGGGCGAGCTCCTACAATGAGCAGTTCTTC
NA,TRBJ2-7,few,TRBV5-8,CASSLGGLDEQYF,TGTGCCAGCAGCTTAGGAGGACTCGACGAGCAGTACTTC
NA,TRBJ2-7,NA,TRBV4-1,CASSSEGVPYEQYF,TGCGCCAGCAGCTCTGAAGGGGTCCCCTACGAGCAGTACTTC
NA,TRBJ1-2,few,TRBV5-4,CASSLVGGDGYTF,TGTGCCAGCAGCTTGGTGGGGGGGGATGGCTACACCTTC
TRBD2,TRBJ2-5,NA,TRBV11-1,CASSLLAGALETQYF,TGTGCCAGCAGCCTCTTAGCGGGAGCTTTAGAGACCCAGTACTTC
TRBD2,TRBJ2-2,NA,TRBV2,CASSVLAATNTGELFF,TGTGCCAGCAGCGTTCTAGCGGCCACGAACACCGGGGAGCTGTTTTTT
NA,TRBJ1-1,once,TRBV5-1,CASSTETRTAEAFF,TGCGCCAGCAGCACCGAAACCCGGACTGCTGAAGCTTTCTTT
TRBD2,TRBJ2-7,once,TRBV4-3,CASSQVPGGSYEQYF,TGCGCCAGCAGCCAAGTCCCGGGGGGCTCCTACGAGCAGTACTTC
NA,TRBJ2-1,NA,TRBV27,CASSLYIPGSEQFF,TGTGCCAGCAGTTTGTACATACCTGGGAGTGAGCAGTTCTTC
NA,TRBJ2-2,few,TRBV2,CASSDSLAGELFF,TGTGCCAGCAGTGACAGTTTGGCCGGGGAGCTGTTTTTT
NA,TRBJ2-1,NA,TRBV6-5,CASSSLNNEQFF,TGTGCCAGCAGTTCTCTAAACAATGAGCAGTTCTTC
NA,TRBJ2-5,NA,TRBV6-1,CASSPRGQETQYF,TGTGCCAGCAGTCCTCGGGGCCAAGAGACCCAGTACTTC
NA,TRBJ1-3,many,TRBV6-1,CASSEALRLHTIYF,TGTGCCAGCAGTGAAGCGCTGAGGTTACACACCATATATTTT
NA,TRBJ2-3,NA,TRBV9,CASSVVGLRDTQYF,TGTGCCAGCAGCGTAGTGGGGCTTCGGGATACGCAGTATTTT
TRBD2,TRBJ2-3,NA,TRBV4-2,CASRLAGVSGDTQYF,TGTGCCAGCAGGCTAGCGGGAGTCTCGGGCGATACGCAGTATTTT
TRBD1,TRBJ2-1,NA,TRBV6-5,CASSYSLGQGYNEQFF,TGTGCCAGCAGTTACAGTCTGGGACAGGGGTACAATGAGCAGTTCTTC